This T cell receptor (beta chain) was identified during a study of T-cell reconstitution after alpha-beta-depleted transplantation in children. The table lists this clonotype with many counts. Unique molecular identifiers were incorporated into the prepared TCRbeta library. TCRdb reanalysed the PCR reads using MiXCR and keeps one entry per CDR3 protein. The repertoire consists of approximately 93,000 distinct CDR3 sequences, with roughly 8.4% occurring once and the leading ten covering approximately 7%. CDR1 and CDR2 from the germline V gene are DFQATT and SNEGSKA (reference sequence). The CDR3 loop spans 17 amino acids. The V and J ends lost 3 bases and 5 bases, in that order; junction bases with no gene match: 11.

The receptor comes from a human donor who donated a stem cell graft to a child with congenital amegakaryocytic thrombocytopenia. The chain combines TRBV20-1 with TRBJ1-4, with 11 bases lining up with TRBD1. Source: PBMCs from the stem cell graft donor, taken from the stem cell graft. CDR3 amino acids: CSARGTGGPRRNEKLFF. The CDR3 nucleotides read TGCAGTGCTAGGGGGACAGGGGGACCCAGGCGGAATGAAAAACTGTTTTTT.